The TCR beta chain under discussion was sequenced for a study of cytomegalovirus exposure and HLA in healthy donors. This clone was observed a few times. The CDR3 contains 12 residues. The germline V and J ends were trimmed by 8 bases and 2 bases, with 6 bases remaining between them. Germline V gene lookup returns CDR1 MDHEN and CDR2 SYDVKM. Both 60 Vbeta primers and 13 Jbeta primers went into the PCR. Assay used: immunoSEQ multiplex PCR; TCRdb lists only in-frame clones, some missing. The sample shows over 85,000 clones, about 70% of them seen only once. The sample consisted of PBMCs. The gene calls are TRBV28 and TRBJ2-2; no clear D. This TCR was sampled from a man aged 25 to 40 in good health and CMV-seronegative. The CDR3 region has the DNA TGTGCCAGCGAGGTTAACACCGGGGAGCTGTTTTTT. Translated, it gives CASEVNTGELFF.